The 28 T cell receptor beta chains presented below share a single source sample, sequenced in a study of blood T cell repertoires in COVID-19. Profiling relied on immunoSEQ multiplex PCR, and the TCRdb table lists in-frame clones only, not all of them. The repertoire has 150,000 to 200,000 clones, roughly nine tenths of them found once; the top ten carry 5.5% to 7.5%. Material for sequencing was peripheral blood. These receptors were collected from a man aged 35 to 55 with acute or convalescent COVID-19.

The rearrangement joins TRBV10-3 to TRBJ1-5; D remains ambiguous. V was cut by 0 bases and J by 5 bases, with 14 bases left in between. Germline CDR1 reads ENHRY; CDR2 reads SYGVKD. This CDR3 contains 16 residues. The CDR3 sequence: CAISESEDLPDQPQHF. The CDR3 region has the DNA TGTGCCATCAGTGAGTCGGAGGATTTACCCGATCAGCCCCAGCATTTT.

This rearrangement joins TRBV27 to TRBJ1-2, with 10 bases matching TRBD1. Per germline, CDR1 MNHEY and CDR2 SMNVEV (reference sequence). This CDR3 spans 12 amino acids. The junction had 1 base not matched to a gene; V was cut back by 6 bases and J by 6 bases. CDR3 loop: CASRTGGNGYTF. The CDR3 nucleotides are TGTGCCAGCAGGACAGGGGGCAATGGCTACACCTTC.

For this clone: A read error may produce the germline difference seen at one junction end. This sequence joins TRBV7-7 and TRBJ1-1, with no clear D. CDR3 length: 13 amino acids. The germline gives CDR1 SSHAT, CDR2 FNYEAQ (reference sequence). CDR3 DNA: TGTGCTAGCAGCTCGGAGCGGAACACTGAAGCTTTCTTT. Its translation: CASSSERNTEAFF.

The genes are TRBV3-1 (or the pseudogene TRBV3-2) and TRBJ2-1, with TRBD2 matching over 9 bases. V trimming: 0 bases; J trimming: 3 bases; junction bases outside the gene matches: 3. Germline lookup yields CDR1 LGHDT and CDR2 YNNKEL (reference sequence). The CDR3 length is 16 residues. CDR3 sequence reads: CASSQEVAGVYNEQFF. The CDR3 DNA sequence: TGTGCCAGCAGCCAAGAGGTAGCGGGGGTCTACAATGAGCAGTTCTTC.

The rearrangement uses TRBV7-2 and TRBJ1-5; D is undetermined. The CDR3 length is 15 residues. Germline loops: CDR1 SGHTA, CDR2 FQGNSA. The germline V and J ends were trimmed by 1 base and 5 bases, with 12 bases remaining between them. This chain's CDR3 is CASSLEEWRDQPQHF. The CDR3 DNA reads TGTGCCAGCAGCTTAGAAGAGTGGAGGGATCAGCCCCAGCATTTT. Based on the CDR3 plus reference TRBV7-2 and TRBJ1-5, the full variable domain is GAGVSQSPSNKVTEKGKDVELRCDPISGHTALYWYRQSLGQGLEFLIYFQGNSAPDKSGLPSDRFSAERTGGSVSTLTIQRTQQEDSAVYLCASSLEEWRDQPQHFGDGTRLSIL.

CDR3: CASAGVHNQPQHF. The CDR3 DNA reads as TGTGCCAGCGCAGGGGTCCACAATCAGCCCCAGCATTTT. This chain links TRBV19 with TRBJ1-5, with a possible D match to TRBD1 (6 bases). Trimming pared 9 bases from V and 3 bases from J, leaving 12 bases between. In germline, CDR1 is LNHDA, CDR2 SQIVND (reference sequence). The length of the CDR3 is 13 residues.

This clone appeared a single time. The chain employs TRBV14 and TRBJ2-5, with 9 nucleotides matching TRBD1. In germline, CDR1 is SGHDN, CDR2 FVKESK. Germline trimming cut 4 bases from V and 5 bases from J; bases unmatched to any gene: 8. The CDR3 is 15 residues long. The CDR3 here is CASSLIRDREETQYF. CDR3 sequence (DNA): TGTGCCAGCAGCCTTATCCGGGACAGGGAGGAGACCCAGTACTTC. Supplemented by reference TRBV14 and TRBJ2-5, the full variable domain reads EAGVTQFPSHSVIEKGQTVTLRCDPISGHDNLYWYRRVMGKEIKFLLHFVKESKQDESGMPNNRFLAERTGGTYSTLKVQPAELEDSGVYFCASSLIRDREETQYFGPGTRLLVL.

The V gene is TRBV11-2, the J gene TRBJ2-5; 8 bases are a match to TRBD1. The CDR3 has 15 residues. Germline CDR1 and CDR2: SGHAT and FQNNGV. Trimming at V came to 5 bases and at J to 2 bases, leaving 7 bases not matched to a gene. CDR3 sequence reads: CASSPGTGGQETQYF. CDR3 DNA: TGTGCCAGCAGCCCCGGGACAGGCGGACAAGAGACCCAGTACTTC.

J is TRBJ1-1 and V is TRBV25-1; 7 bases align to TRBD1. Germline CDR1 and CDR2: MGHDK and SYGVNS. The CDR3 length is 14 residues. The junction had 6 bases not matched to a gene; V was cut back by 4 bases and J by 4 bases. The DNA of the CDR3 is TGTGCCAGCAGTGCCGCAGGGGGTGGCACTGAAGCTTTCTTT. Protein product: CASSAAGGGTEAFF.

The CDR3 sequence: CASSLGGASWGHNEQFF. CDR3 coding DNA: TGCGCCAGCAGCTTGGGCGGGGCGTCTTGGGGCCACAATGAGCAGTTCTTC. The chain links TRBV5-1 to TRBJ2-1, with D perhaps matching TRBD2 (6 bases). The germline V and J ends were trimmed by 0 bases and 5 bases, with 18 bases remaining between them. Germline V gene lookup returns CDR1 SGHRS and CDR2 YFSETQ. CDR3 size: 17 residues.

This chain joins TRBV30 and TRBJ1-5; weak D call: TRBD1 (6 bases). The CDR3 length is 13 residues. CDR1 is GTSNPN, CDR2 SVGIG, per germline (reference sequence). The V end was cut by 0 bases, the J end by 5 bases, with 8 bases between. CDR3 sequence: CAWSVQGDQPQHF. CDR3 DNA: TGTGCCTGGAGTGTACAGGGCGATCAGCCCCAGCATTTT.

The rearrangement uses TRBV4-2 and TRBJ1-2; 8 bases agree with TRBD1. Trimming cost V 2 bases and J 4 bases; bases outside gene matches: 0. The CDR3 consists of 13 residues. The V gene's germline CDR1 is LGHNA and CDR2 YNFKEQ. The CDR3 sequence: CASSQTGGYGYTF. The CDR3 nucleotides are TGTGCCAGCAGCCAAACAGGGGGCTATGGCTACACCTTC.

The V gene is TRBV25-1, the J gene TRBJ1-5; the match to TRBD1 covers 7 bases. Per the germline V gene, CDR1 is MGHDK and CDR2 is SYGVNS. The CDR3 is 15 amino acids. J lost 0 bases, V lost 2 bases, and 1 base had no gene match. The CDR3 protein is CASSEGTVSNQPQHF. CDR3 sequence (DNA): TGTGCCAGCAGTGAAGGGACAGTTAGCAATCAGCCCCAGCATTTT.

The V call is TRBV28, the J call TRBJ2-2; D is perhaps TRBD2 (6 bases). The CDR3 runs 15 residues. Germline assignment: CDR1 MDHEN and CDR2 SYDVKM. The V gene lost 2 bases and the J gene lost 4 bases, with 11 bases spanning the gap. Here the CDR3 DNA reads TGTGCCAGCAGTTTAGCGGGGATCGGCACCGGGGAGCTGTTTTTT. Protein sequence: CASSLAGIGTGELFF.

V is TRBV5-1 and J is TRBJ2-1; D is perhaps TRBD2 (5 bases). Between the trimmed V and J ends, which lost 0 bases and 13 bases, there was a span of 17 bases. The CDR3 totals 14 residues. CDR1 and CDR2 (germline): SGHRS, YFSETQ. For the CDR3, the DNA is TGCGCCAGCAGCTTGGATACTTGGACTGCCCTCCAGTTCTTC. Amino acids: CASSLDTWTALQFF.

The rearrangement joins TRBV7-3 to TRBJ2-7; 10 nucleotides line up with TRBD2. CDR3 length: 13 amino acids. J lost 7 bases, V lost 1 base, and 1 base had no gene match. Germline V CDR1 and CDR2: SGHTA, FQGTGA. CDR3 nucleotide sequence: TGTGCCAGCAGCTTAATAGCGGGGGGTGAGCAGTACTTC. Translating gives CASSLIAGGEQYF. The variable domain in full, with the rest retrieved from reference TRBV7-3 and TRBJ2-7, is GAGVSQTPSNKVTEKGKYVELRCDPISGHTALYWYRQSLGQGPEFLIYFQGTGAADDSGLPNDRFFAVRPEGSVSTLKIQRTERGDSAVYLCASSLIAGGEQYFGPGTRLTVT.

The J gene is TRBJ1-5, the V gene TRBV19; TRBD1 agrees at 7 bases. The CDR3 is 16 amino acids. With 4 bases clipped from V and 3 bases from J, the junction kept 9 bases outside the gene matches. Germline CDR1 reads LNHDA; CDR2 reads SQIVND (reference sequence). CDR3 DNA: TGTGCCAGTAGTACCGAGGGGGCCCTCAACAATCAGCCCCAGCATTTT. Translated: CASSTEGALNNQPQHF.

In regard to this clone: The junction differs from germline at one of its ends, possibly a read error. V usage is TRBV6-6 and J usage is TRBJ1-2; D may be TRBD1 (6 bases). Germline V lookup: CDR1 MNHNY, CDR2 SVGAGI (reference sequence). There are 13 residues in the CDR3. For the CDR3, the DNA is TGTGCCAGCAGTGACACAGGGTACTACGGCTACACCTTC. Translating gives CASSDTGYYGYTF.

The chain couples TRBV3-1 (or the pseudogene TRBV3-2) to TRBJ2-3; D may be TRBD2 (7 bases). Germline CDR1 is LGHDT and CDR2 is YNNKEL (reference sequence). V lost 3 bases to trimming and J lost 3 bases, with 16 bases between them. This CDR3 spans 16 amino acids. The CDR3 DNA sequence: TGTGCCAGCAGCCATGGCGGGGGCGGTGGGACAGATACGCAGTATTTT. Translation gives CASSHGGGGGTDTQYF.

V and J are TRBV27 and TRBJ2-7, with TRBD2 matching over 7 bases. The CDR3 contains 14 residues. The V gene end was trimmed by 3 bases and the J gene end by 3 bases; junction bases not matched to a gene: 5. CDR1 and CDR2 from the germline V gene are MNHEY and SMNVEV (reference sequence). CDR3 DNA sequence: TGTGCCAGCAGTTTTTGGGGGGGGAACTACGAGCAGTACTTC. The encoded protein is CASSFWGGNYEQYF.

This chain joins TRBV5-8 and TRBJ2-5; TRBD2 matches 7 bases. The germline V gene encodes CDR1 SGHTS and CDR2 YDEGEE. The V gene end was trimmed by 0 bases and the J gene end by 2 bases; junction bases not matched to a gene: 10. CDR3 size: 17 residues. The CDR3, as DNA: TGTGCCAGCAGCTTGGGGGCGTCTAGCGGTACTCAAGAGACCCAGTACTTC. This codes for CASSLGASSGTQETQYF. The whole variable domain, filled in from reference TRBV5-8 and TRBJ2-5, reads EAGVTQSPTHLIKTRGQQATLRCSPISGHTSVYWYQQALGLGLQFLLWYDEGEERNRGNFPPRFSGRQFPNYSSELNVNALELEDSALYLCASSLGASSGTQETQYFGPGTRLLVL.

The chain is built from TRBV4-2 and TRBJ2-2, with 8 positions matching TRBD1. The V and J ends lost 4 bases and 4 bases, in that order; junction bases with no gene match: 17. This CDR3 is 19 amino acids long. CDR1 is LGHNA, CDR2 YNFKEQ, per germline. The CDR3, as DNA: TGTGCCAGCAGCCCGCAACCGGGACAGGCATATAGTGGCACCGGGGAGCTGTTTTTT. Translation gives CASSPQPGQAYSGTGELFF.

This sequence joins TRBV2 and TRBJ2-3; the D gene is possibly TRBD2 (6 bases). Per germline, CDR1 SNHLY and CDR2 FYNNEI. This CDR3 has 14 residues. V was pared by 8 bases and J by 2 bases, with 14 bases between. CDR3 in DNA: TGTGCCAGCTCTAAACTAGCCAACACAGATACGCAGTATTTT. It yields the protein CASSKLANTDTQYF.

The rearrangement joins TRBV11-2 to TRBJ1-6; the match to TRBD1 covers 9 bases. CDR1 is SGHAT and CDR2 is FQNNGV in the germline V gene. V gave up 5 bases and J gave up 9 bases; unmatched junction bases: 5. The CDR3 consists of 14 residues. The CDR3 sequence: CASSTRTGVSPLHF. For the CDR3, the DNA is TGTGCCAGCAGCACACGGACAGGGGTTTCACCCCTCCACTTT.

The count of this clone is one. CDR3 in DNA: TGTGCCAGCAGTTTACCTCCCGGGCAGCCCCAGCATTTT. As protein: CASSLPPGQPQHF. The chain recombines TRBV28 with TRBJ1-5; D uncertain. V lost 2 bases and J 7 bases, leaving 9 bases between the germline ends. There are 13 residues in the CDR3. Germline assignment: CDR1 MDHEN and CDR2 SYDVKM.

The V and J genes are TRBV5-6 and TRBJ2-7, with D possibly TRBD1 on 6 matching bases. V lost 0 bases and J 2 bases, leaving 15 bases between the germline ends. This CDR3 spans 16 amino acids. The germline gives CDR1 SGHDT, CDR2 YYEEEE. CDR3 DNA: TGTGCCAGCAGCTTGGCCTTGACAGGTGGGACCTACGAGCAGTACTTC. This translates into CASSLALTGGTYEQYF.

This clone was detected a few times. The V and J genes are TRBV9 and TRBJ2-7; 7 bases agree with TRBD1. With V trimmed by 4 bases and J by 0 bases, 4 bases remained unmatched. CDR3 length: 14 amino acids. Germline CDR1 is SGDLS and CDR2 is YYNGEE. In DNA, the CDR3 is TGTGCCAGCAGCCCCCGGGACAGCTCCTACGAGCAGTACTTC. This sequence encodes CASSPRDSSYEQYF.

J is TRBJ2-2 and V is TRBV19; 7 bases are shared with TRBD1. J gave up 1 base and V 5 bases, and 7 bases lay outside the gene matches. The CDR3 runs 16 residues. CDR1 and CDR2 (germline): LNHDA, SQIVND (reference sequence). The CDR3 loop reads CASSPRDRQNTGELFF. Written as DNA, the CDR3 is TGTGCCAGTAGTCCCCGGGACAGACAGAACACCGGGGAGCTGTTTTTT.